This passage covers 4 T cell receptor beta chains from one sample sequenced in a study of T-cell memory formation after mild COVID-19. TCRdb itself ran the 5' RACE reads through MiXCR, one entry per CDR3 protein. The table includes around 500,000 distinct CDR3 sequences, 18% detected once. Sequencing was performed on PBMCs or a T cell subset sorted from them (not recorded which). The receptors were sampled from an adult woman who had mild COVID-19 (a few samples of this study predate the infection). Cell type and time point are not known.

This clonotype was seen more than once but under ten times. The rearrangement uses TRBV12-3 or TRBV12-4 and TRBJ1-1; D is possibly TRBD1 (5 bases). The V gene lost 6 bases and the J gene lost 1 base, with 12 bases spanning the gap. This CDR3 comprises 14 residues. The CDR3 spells CASSLLGRNTEAFF. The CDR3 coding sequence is TGTGCCAGCAGCCTACTGGGGCGGAACACTGAAGCTTTCTTT.

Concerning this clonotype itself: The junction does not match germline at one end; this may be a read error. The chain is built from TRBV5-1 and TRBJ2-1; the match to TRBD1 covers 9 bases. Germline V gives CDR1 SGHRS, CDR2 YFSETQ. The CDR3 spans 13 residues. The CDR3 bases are TGCGCCAGCACCAGACAGGGGGGGAATGAGCAGTTTTTC. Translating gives CASTRQGGNEQFF. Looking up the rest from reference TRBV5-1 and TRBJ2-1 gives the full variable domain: KAGVTQTPRYLIKTRGQQVTLSCSPISGHRSVSWYQQTPGQGLQFLFEYFSETQRNKGNFPGRFSGRQFSNSRSEMNVSTLELGDSALYLCASTRQGGNEQFFGPGTRLTVL.

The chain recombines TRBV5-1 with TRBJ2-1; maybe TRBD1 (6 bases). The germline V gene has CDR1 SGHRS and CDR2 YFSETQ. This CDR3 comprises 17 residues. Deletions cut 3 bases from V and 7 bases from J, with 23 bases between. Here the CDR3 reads CASSSTQDSLNRNEQFF. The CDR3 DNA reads TGCGCCAGCAGCTCCACACAGGACAGCTTGAATAGGAATGAGCAGTTCTTC.

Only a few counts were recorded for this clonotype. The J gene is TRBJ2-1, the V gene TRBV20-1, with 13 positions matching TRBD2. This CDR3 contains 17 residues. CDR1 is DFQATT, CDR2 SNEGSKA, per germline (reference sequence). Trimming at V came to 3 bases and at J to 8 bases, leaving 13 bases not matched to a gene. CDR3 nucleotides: TGCAGTGCTAGCCGACCCATCCGGACTAGCGGGAGCTATGAGCAGTTCTTC. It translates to CSASRPIRTSGSYEQFF.